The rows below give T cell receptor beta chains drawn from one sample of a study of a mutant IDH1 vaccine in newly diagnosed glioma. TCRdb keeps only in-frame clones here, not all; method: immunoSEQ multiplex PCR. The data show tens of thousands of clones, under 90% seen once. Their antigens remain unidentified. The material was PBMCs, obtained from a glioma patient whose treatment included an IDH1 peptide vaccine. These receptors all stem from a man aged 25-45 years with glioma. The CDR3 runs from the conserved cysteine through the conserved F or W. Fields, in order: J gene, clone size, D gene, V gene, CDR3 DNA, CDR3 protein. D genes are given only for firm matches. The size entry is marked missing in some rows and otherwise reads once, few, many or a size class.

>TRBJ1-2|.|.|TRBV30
TGTGCCTGGCGGAATTTCGGCGACTATGGCTACACCTTC
CAWRNFGDYGYTF
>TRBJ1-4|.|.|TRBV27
TGTGCCAGCAGTTTAACCCTTGGTGAGGAAAAACTGTTTTTT
CASSLTLGEEKLFF
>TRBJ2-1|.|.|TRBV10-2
TGCGCCAGCAGTGAGTCACCCGGCTACAATGAGCAGTTCTTC
CASSESPGYNEQFF
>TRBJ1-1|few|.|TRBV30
TGTGCCTGGAGTTTTGGACCTCTCGGGTTTGACACTGAAGCTTTCTTT
CAWSFGPLGFDTEAFF
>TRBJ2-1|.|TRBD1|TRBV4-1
TGCGCCAGCAGCCAGCATACATTGACAGGGTCCTACAATGAGCAGTTCTTC
CASSQHTLTGSYNEQFF
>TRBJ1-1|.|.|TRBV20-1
TGCAGCTATGAAGGGACTGAAGCTTTCTTT
CSYEGTEAFF
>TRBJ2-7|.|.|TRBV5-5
TGTGCCAGCAGCCTTACGCCTCAATACGAGCAGTACTTC
CASSLTPQYEQYF
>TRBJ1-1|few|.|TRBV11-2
TGTGCCAGCAGCTTACGCGGGCCAGGGGCGAACACTGAAGCTTTCTTT
CASSLRGPGANTEAFF
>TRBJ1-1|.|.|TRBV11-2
TGTGCCAGCAGCCGTACTGAAGCTTTCTTT
CASSRTEAFF
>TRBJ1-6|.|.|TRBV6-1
TGTGCCAGCAGCCACCAGGGGAACAATAATTCACCCCTCCACTTT
CASSHQGNNNSPLHF
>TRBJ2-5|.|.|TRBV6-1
TGTGCCAGCAGTGAAGCGCTTTCGAGGCACCAAGAGACCCAGTACTTC
CASSEALSRHQETQYF
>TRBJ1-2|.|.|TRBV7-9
TGTGCCAGCAGCTTAGAATCGAGGGAGAAAGATGGCTACACCTTC
CASSLESREKDGYTF
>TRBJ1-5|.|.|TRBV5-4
TGTGCCAGCAGCTCTAGCCCTGATCAGCCCCAGCATTTT
CASSSSPDQPQHF
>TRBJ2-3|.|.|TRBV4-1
TGCGCCAGCAGCCAAGATAAACAGGCCCGTATAAGCACAGATACGCAGTATTTT
CASSQDKQARISTDTQYF
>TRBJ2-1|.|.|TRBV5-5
TGTGCCAGCAGCTTTGGGGTCAATGAGCAGTTCTTC
CASSFGVNEQFF
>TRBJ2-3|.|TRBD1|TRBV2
TGTGCCAGCAGAAGACAGGGGGCCTCTCATGGAGATACGCAGTATTTT
CASRRQGASHGDTQYF
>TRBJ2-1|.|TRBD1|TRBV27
TGTGCCAGCAGTTTATCAGGGACAGGGAAAGACAATGAGCAGTTCTTC
CASSLSGTGKDNEQFF
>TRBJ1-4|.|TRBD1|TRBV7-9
TGTGCCAGCAGCCCCGGGACAGTAGAAAAACTGTTTTTT
CASSPGTVEKLFF
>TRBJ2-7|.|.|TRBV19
TGTGCCAGTAGTGGCGTGATGGGGGGCTACGAGCAGTACTTC
CASSGVMGGYEQYF
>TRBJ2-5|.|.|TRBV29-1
TGCGGCGTGAGGGGCACTCGGACCGCCGATGAAGAGACCCAGTACTTC
CGVRGTRTADEETQYF
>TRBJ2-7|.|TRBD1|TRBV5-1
TGCGCCAGCAGCAAGGACAGGGGAGATAGCTACGAGCAGTACTTC
CASSKDRGDSYEQYF
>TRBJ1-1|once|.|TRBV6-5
TGTGCCAGCAGTTACTCGATTCCGGGGGTTCAGACTGAAGCTTTCTTT
CASSYSIPGVQTEAFF
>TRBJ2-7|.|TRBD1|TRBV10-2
TGCGCCAGCAGTGAGATTGGACAGGGGGTGGACGAGCAGTACTTC
CASSEIGQGVDEQYF
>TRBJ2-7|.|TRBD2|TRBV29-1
TGCAGCGTTCTAAAACTAGCGGGGACTACCTACGAGCAGTACTTC
CSVLKLAGTTYEQYF
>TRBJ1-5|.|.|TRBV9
TGTGCCAGCAGCGCCGCCCCACAGGGTCAGCCCCAGCATTTT
CASSAAPQGQPQHF
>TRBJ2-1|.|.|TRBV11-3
TGTGCCAGCAGCTTAGGACTTACAGGGTGGAATGAGCAGTTCTTC
CASSLGLTGWNEQFF
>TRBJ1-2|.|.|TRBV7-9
TGTGCCAGCAGCACACCGGGGTGGGGCTATGGCTACACCTTC
CASSTPGWGYGYTF
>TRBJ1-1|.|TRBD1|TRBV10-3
TGTGCCATCAGTGGGACTCAGGGGGTGAGAACTGAAGCTTTCTTT
CAISGTQGVRTEAFF
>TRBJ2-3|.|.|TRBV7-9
TGTGCCAGCAGCCAATTAGCGACGACACCTAGCACAGATACGCAGTATTTT
CASSQLATTPSTDTQYF
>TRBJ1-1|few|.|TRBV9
TGTGCCAGCAGCGTAGGATGGGTTCACACTGAAGCTTTCTTT
CASSVGWVHTEAFF
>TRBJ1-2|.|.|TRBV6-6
TGTGCCAGCAACGACCCAGGGGTCTCTGGCTACACCTTC
CASNDPGVSGYTF
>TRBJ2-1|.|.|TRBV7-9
TGTGCCAGCAGCTCTACCACGGGGTTCGGGTACAATGAGCAGTTCTTC
CASSSTTGFGYNEQFF
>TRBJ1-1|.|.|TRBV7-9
TGTGCCAGCAGCTTTTCTGGGGTCACTGAAGCTTTCTTT
CASSFSGVTEAFF
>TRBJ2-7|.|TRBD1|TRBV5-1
TGCGCCAGCAGCTTGGGGGACAGGGGGTTTAACGAGCAGTACTTC
CASSLGDRGFNEQYF
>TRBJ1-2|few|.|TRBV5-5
TGTGCCAGCAGCCAGACAGCGGGTCATGGCTACACCTTC
CASSQTAGHGYTF
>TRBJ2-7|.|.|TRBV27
TGTGCCAGCAGTTTACTCCTAGCCGAGCAGTACTTC
CASSLLLAEQYF
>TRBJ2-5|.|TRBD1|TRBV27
TGTGCCAGCAGTTTAACTCAGGGGGCATGGGAGACCCAGTACTTC
CASSLTQGAWETQYF
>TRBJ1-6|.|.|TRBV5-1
TGCGCCAGCAGGAAAGCGGGGGACCTAGGATATTCCTATAATTCACCCCTCCACTTT
CASRKAGDLGYSYNSPLHF
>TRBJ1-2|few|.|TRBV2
TGTGCCAGCAGAGTCCAGAGTGGGGGAAACTATGGCTACACCTTC
CASRVQSGGNYGYTF
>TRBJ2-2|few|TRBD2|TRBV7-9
TGTGCCAGCAGCATAGCGGGGGGAGAATCCGGGGAGCTGTTTTTT
CASSIAGGESGELFF
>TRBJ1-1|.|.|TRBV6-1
TGTGCCAGCAGTGTCCCCCTCGGGGGGGCTCCTGAAGCTTTCTTT
CASSVPLGGAPEAFF
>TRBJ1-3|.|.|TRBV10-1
TGCGCCAGCAGTGATTCAACTTGGGACACCATATATTTT
CASSDSTWDTIYF
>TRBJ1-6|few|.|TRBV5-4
TGTGCCAGCAGCTCCTGGACCGATTCACCCCTCCACTTT
CASSSWTDSPLHF
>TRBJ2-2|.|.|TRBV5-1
TGCGCCAGCAGCTTGGGACAGCGTACGAACACCGGGGAGCTGTTTTTT
CASSLGQRTNTGELFF
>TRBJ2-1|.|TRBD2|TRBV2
TGTGCCAGCAGTCTGCGACTAGCCCATGAGCAGTTCTTC
CASSLRLAHEQFF
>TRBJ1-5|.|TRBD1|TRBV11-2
TGTGCCAGCAGCCGCGACAGGGGTCAGCCCCAGCATTTT
CASSRDRGQPQHF
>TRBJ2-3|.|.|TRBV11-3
TGTGCCAGCAGTTTCGGTAGGAGCACAGATACGCAGTATTTT
CASSFGRSTDTQYF
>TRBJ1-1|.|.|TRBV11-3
TGTGCCAGCAGCTTAAAGCCGGGCATCAACACTGAAGCTTTCTTT
CASSLKPGINTEAFF
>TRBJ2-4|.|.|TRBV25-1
TGTGCCAGCAGTGAACATAGGCAGGGAACAAACATTCAGTACTTC
CASSEHRQGTNIQYF